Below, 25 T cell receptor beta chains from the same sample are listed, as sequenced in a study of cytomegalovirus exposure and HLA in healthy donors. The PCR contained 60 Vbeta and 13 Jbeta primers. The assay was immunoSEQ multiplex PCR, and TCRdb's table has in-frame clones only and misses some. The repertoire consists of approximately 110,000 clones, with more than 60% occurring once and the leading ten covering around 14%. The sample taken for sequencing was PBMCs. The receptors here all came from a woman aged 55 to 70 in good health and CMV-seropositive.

Written as DNA, the CDR3 is TGTGCCAGCAGCTCTTGGGCGGGAGGGGCCAACTATGGCTACACCTTC. Translation: CASSSWAGGANYGYTF. The J gene is TRBJ1-2, the V gene TRBV7-8; tentatively, D is TRBD1 (5 bases). V was clipped by 4 bases and J by 2 bases, with 17 bases between them. Germline V lookup: CDR1 SGHVS, CDR2 FQNEAQ. The CDR3 has 16 amino acids.

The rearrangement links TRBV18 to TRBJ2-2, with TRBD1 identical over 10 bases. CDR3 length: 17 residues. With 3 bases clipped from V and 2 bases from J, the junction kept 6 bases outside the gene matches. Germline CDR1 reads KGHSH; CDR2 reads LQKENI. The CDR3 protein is CASSPIGTGANTGELFF. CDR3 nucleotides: TGTGCCAGCTCACCTATCGGGACAGGGGCTAACACCGGGGAGCTGTTTTTT. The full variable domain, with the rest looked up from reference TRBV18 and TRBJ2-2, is NAGVMQNPRHLVRRRGQEARLRCSPMKGHSHVYWYRQLPEEGLKFMVYLQKENIIDESGMPKERFSAEFPKEGPSILRIQQVVRGDSAAYFCASSPIGTGANTGELFFGEGSRLTVL.

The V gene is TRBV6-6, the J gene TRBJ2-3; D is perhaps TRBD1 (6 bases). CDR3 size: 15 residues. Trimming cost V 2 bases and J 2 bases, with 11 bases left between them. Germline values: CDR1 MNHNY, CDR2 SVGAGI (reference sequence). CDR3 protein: CASSYMPGVTDTQYF. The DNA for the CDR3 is TGTGCCAGCAGTTACATGCCAGGGGTCACAGATACGCAGTATTTT.

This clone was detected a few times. CDR3 sequence (DNA): TGTGCCAGCAGGGTGGGGAGCACGGCCCAGTACTTC. Protein: CASRVGSTAQYF. V usage is TRBV5-8 and J usage is TRBJ2-5, with a weak D call TRBD2 (5 bases). This CDR3 has 12 residues. The V end was cut by 5 bases, the J end by 9 bases, with 14 bases between. Per germline, CDR1 SGHTS and CDR2 YDEGEE.

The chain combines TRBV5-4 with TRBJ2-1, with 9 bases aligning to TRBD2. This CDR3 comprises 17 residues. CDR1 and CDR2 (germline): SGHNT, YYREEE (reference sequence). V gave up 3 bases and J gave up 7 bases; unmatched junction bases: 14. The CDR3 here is CASSSGTSRGGINEQFF. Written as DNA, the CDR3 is TGTGCCAGCAGCTCGGGGACTAGCCGGGGTGGGATTAATGAGCAGTTCTTC.

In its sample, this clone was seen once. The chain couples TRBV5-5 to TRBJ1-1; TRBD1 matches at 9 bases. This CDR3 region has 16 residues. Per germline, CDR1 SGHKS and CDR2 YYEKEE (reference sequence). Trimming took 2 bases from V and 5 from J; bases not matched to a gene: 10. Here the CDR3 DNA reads TGTGCCAGCAGCTTAGGACAGGGGAGGGCGGATACTGAAGCTTTCTTT. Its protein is CASSLGQGRADTEAFF.

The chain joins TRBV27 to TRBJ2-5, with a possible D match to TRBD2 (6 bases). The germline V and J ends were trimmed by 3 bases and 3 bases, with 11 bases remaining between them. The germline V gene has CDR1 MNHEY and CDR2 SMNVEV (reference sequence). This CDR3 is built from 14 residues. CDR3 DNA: TGTGCCAGCAGTTTCCATCAGCGGGAAGAGACCCAGTACTTC. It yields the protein CASSFHQREETQYF.

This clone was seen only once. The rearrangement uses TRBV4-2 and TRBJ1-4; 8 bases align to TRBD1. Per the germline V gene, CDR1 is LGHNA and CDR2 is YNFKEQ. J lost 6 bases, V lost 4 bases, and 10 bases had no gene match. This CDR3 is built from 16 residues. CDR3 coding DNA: TGTGCCAGCAGCCTAAAGGACAGGGATGAGGATGAAAAACTGTTTTTT. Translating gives CASSLKDRDEDEKLFF.

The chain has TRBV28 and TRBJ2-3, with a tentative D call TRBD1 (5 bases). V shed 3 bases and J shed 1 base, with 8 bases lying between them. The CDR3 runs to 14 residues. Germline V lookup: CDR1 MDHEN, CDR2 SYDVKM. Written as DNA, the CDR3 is TGTGCCAGCAGTTTCTTACAGGGCACAGATACGCAGTATTTT. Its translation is CASSFLQGTDTQYF.

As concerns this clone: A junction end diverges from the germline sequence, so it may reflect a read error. The CDR3 DNA is TGTGCTAGCAGCTTAGGGACTAGCGGGTATGGGCAGTTCTTC. It translates to CASSLGTSGYGQFF. The chain carries TRBV7-7 and TRBJ2-1; the match to TRBD2 covers 12 bases. The CDR3 totals 14 residues. The germline V gene has CDR1 SSHAT and CDR2 FNYEAQ (reference sequence).

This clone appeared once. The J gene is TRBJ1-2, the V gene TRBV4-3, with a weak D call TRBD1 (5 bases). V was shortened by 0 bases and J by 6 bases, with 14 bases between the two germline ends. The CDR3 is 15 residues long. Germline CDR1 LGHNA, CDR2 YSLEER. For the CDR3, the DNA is TGCGCCAGCAGCCAAGATGCGGGACGTAAGGATGGCTACACCTTC. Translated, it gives CASSQDAGRKDGYTF.

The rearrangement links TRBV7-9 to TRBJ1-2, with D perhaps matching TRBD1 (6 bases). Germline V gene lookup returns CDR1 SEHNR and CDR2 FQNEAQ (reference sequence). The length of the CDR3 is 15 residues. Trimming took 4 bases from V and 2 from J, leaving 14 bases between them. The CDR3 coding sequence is TGTGCCAGCAGCTATCGACAGGAAATAAACTATGGCTACACCTTC. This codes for CASSYRQEINYGYTF.

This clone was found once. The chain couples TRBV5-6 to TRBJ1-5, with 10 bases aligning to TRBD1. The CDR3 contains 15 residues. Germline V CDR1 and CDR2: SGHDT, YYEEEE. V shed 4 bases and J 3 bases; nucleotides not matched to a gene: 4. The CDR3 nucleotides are TGTGCCAGCAGCGCCGGGACAGGGGTCAATCAGCCCCAGCATTTT. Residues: CASSAGTGVNQPQHF.

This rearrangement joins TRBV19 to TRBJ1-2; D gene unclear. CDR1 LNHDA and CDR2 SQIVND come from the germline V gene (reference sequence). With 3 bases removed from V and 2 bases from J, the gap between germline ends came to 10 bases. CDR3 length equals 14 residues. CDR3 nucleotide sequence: TGTGCCAGTAGTATTGGGCTGATGAACTATGGCTACACCTTC. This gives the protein CASSIGLMNYGYTF.

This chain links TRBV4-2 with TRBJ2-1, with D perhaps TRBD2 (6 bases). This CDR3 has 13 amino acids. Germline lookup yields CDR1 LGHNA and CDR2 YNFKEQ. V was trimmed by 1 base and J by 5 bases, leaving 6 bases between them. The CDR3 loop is CASSQGTNNEQFF. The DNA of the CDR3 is TGTGCCAGCAGCCAAGGGACTAACAATGAGCAGTTCTTC.

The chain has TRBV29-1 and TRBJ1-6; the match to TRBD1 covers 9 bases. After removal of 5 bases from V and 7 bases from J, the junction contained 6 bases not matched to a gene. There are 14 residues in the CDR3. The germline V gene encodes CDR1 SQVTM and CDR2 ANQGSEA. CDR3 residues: CSVTTGQGNSPLHF. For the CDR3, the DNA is TGCAGCGTTACCACCGGACAGGGGAATTCACCCCTCCACTTT.

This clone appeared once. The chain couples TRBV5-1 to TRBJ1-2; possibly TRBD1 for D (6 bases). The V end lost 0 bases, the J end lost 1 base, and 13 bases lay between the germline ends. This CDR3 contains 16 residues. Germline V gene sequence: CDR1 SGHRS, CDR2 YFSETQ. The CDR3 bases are TGCGCCAGCAGCTTGGAGGGACACGAAAATAACTATGGCTACACCTTC. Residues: CASSLEGHENNYGYTF.

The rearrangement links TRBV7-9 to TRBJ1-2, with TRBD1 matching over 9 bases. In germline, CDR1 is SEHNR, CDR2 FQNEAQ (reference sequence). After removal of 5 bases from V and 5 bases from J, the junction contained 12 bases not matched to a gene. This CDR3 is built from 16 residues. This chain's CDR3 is CASSTPTGGDPYGYTF. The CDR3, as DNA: TGTGCCAGCAGCACGCCCACAGGGGGCGATCCTTATGGCTACACCTTC.

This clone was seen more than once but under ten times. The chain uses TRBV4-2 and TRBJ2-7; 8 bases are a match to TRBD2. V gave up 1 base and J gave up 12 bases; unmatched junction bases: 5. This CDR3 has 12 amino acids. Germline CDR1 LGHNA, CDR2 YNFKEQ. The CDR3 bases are TGTGCCAGCAGCCAAGGAGCGGGGGAGACGTACTTC. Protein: CASSQGAGETYF.

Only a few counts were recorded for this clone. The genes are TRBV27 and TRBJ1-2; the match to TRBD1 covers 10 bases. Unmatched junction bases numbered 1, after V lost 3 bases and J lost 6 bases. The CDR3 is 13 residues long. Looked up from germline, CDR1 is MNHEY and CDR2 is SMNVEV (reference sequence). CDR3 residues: CASSLGTGDGYTF. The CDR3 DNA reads TGTGCCAGCAGTTTGGGGACAGGGGATGGCTACACCTTC.

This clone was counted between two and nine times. The CDR3 DNA sequence: TGTGCCAGCAGCCCGAATCGGGACAGGAGGAGCGAGCAGTACTTC. This gives the protein CASSPNRDRRSEQYF. This chain joins TRBV7-2 and TRBJ2-7; TRBD1 aligns across 8 bases. Trimming at V came to 5 bases and at J to 6 bases, leaving 12 bases not matched to a gene. Looked up from germline, CDR1 is SGHTA and CDR2 is FQGNSA. The CDR3 covers 15 residues. The whole variable domain, filled in from reference TRBV7-2 and TRBJ2-7, reads GAGVSQSPSNKVTEKGKDVELRCDPISGHTALYWYRQSLGQGLEFLIYFQGNSAPDKSGLPSDRFSAERTGGSVSTLTIQRTQQEDSAVYLCASSPNRDRRSEQYFGPGTRLTVT.

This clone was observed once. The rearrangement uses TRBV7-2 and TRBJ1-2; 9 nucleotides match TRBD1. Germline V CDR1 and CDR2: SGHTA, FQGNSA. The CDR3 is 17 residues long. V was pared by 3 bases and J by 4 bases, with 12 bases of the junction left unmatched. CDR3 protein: CASSFGGDRADVYGYTF. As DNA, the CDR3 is TGTGCCAGCAGCTTCGGGGGGGACAGGGCTGATGTCTATGGCTACACCTTC.

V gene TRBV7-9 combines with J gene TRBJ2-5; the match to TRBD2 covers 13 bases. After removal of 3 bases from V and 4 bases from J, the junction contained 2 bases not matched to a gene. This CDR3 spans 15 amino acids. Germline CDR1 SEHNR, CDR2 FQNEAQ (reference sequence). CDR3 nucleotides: TGTGCCAGCAGCTTCAGGACTAGCGGGGGAGAGACCCAGTACTTC. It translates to CASSFRTSGGETQYF.

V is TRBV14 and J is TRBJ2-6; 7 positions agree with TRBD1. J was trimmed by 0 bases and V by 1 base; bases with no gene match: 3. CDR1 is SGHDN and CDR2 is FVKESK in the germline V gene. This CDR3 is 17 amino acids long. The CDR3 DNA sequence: TGTGCCAGCAGCCAAGGGTACAGGGGCTCTGGGGCCAACGTCCTGACTTTC. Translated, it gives CASSQGYRGSGANVLTF.

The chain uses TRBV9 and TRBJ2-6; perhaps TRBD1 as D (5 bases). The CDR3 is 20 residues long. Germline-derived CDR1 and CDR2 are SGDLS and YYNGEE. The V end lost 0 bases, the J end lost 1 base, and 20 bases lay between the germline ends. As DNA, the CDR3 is TGTGCCAGCAGCGTAGCCCTTTCCCAGGGTGCCCAGTCTGGGGCCAACGTCCTGACTTTC. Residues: CASSVALSQGAQSGANVLTF.